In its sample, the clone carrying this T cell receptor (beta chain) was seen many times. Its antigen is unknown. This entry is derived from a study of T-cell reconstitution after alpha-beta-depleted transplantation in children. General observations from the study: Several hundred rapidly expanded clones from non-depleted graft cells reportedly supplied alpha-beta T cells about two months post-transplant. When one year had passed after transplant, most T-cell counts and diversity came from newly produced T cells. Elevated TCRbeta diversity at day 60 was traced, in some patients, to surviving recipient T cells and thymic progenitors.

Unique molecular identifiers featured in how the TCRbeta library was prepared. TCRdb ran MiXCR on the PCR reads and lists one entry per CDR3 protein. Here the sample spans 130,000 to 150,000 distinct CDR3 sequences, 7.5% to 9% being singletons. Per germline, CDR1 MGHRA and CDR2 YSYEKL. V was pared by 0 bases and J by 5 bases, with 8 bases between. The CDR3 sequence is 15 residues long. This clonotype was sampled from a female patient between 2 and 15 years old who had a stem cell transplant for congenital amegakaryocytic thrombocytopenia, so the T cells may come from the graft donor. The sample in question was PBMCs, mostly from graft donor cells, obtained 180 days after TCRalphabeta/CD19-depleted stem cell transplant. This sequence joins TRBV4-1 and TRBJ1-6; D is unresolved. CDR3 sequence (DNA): TGCGCCAGCAGCCAAGAGAGGAATAATAATTCACCCCTCCACTTT. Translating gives CASSQERNNNSPLHF.